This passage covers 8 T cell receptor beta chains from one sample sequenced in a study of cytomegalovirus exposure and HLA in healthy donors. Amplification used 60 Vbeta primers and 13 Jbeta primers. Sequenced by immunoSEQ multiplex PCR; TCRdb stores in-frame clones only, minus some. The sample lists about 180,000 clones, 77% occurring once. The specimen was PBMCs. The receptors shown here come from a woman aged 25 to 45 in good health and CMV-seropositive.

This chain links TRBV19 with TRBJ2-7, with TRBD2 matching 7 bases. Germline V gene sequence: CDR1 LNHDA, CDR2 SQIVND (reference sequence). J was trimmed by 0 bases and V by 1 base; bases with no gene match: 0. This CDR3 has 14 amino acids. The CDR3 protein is CASSIGGGSYEQYF. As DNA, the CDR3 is TGTGCCAGTAGTATAGGCGGGGGCTCCTACGAGCAGTACTTC. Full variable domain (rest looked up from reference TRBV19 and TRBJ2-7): DGGITQSPKYLFRKEGQNVTLSCEQNLNHDAMYWYRQDPGQGLRLIYYSQIVNDFQKGDIAEGYSVSREKKESFPLTVTSAQKNPTAFYLCASSIGGGSYEQYFGPGTRLTVT.

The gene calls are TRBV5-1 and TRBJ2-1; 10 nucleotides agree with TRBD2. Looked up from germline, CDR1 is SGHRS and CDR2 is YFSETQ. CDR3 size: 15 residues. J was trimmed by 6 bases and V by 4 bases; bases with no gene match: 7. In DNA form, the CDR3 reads TGCGCCAGCAGCCATGCTAGCGGGAGCCTCAATGAGCAGTTCTTC. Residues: CASSHASGSLNEQFF.

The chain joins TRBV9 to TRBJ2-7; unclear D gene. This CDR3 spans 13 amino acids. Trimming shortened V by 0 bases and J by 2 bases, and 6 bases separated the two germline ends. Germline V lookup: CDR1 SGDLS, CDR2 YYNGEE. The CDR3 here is CASSVGSAYEQYF. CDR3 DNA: TGTGCCAGCAGCGTAGGATCAGCCTACGAGCAGTACTTC.

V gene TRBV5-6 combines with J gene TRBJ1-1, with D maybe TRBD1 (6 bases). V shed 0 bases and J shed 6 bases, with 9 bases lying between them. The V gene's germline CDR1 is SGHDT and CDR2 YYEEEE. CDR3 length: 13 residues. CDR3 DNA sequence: TGTGCCAGCAGCTTGGACAGGGAACCTGAAGCTTTCTTT. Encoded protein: CASSLDREPEAFF.

The CDR3 here is CASSPFSNTEAFF. As DNA, the CDR3 is TGCGCCAGCAGCCCGTTCTCGAACACTGAAGCTTTCTTT. The chain has TRBV5-1 and TRBJ1-1; D remains unclear. Germline CDR1 and CDR2: SGHRS and YFSETQ. The CDR3 has 13 residues. V gave up 4 bases and J gave up 1 base, with 8 bases separating them.

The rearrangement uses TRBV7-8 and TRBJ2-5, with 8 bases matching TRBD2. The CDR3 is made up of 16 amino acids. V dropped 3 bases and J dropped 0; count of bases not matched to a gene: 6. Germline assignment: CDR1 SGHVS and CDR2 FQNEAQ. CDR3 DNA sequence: TGTGCCAGCAGCTTGGGGCTAGCGGGCAACCAAGAGACCCAGTACTTC. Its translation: CASSLGLAGNQETQYF.

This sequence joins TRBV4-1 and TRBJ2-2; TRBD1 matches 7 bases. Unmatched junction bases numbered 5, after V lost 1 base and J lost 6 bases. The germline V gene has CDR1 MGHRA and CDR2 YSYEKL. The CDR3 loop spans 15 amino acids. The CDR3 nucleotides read TGCGCCAGCAGCCAAGGCCTTACAGGGGCCGGGGAGCTGTTTTTT. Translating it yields CASSQGLTGAGELFF.

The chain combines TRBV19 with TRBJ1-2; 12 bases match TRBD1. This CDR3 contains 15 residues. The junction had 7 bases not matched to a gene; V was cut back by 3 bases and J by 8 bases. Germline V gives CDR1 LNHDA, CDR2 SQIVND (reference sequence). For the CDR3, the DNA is TGTGCCAGTAGTATGGGGACAGGGGGCCTTGGAGGCTACACCTTC. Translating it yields CASSMGTGGLGGYTF.